The 10 T cell receptor beta chains below were found in one sample sequenced in a study of vaccination effects on CD4 cells after COVID-19. For these TCRs, the target antigens are not known. CD4+ T cell isolation took place after approximately 11 days of culture. Participants each got two BNT162b2 or mRNA-1273 vaccine doses. The method was immunoSEQ multiplex PCR; TCRdb's version includes in-frame clones alone and lacks a portion of them. The sample yields tens of thousands of clones, 74% seen once. Sequenced material: CD4+ T cells from PBMCs cultured without peptide, taken after COVID-19 vaccination. These receptors were taken from a human donor who received a COVID-19 vaccine.

The V gene is TRBV5-1, the J gene TRBJ2-5; D call uncertain. The V end was cut by 2 bases, the J end by 3 bases, with 14 bases between. The CDR3 is 15 amino acids. The V gene's germline CDR1 is SGHRS and CDR2 YFSETQ. DNA of the CDR3: TGCGCCAGCAGCTTCTCTCCCGGGCGCGAAGAGACCCAGTACTTC. Protein sequence: CASSFSPGREETQYF.

The genes are TRBV18 and TRBJ2-4; a weak D match, TRBD1 (5 bases). Trimming removed 3 bases at V and 9 bases at J, with 21 bases between. Germline V gene sequence: CDR1 KGHSH, CDR2 LQKENI. The CDR3 has 16 amino acids. Here the CDR3 reads CASSPSEDLVRGIQYF. The CDR3 coding sequence is TGTGCCAGCTCACCGAGCGAAGATCTGGTTAGGGGCATTCAGTACTTC.

The J gene is TRBJ2-7, the V gene TRBV24-1; TRBD1 matches 10 bases. J lost 4 bases, V lost 9 bases, and 11 bases had no gene match. The germline V gene encodes CDR1 KGHDR and CDR2 SFDVKD. The CDR3 spans 15 residues. DNA for the CDR3: TGTGCCACCCATTTTCCGGGACAGGGGCCTTACGAGCAGTACGTC. Its protein product is CATHFPGQGPYEQYV.

This clone was observed a few times. V is TRBV6-2 or TRBV6-3 and J is TRBJ2-3; either TRBD1 or TRBD2 may supply D (5 bases each). The germline CDR1 and CDR2 sequences are MNHEY and SVGEGT. The CDR3 runs 16 residues. V was shortened by 4 bases and J by 2 bases, with 16 bases between the two germline ends. The CDR3 DNA reads as TGTGCCAGCAGTTTACCTCGGGGCAGAGTCACAGATACGCAGTATTTT. Translated, it gives CASSLPRGRVTDTQYF.

This clone showed up many times. The chain links TRBV4-2 to TRBJ1-2; the D is unclear. Germline-derived CDR1 and CDR2 are LGHNA and YNFKEQ. The CDR3 runs to 15 residues. Deletions cut 0 bases from V and 3 bases from J, with 11 bases between. The CDR3 reads CASSQDSSEYYGYTF. The DNA for the CDR3 is TGTGCCAGCAGCCAAGATTCGTCAGAATACTATGGCTACACCTTC.

The V gene is TRBV5-1, the J gene TRBJ1-1, with D possibly being TRBD1 (6 bases). The V and J ends lost 5 bases and 8 bases respectively, with 13 bases between them. CDR3 length equals 12 residues. Germline-derived CDR1 and CDR2 are SGHRS and YFSETQ. CDR3 bases: TGCGCCAGCAGTAACTCCGGACAGGAAGCTTTCTTT. This encodes CASSNSGQEAFF.

This clone turned up a few times. This clone may be a read error of a much larger clone one base away. The chain employs TRBV6-6 and TRBJ1-5; 7 nucleotides match TRBD1. Germline CDR1 MNHNY, CDR2 SVGAGI (reference sequence). CDR3 length equals 13 residues. Trimming took 6 bases from V and 2 from J; bases not matched to a gene: 1. This CDR3 is CASRTGGNQPQHF. CDR3 in DNA: TGTGCCAGCAGAACAGGGGGCAATCAGCCCCAGCATTTT.

The V gene is TRBV29-1, the J gene TRBJ1-3; D gene ambiguous. The V end was cut by 2 bases, the J end by 4 bases, with 3 bases between. The CDR3 runs 11 residues. CDR1 and CDR2 (germline): SQVTM, ANQGSEA. CDR3 nucleotides: TGCAGCGTTGAATCCGGAAACACCATATATTTT. It yields the protein CSVESGNTIYF.

The V and J genes are TRBV6-5 and TRBJ1-5; unclear D gene. V was pared by 8 bases and J by 0 bases, with 14 bases between. From germline, CDR1 is MNHEY and CDR2 SVGAGI. The CDR3 has 15 amino acids. CDR3 loop: CASGARRDSNQPQHF. CDR3 nucleotides: TGTGCCAGCGGCGCTCGGAGGGATAGCAATCAGCCCCAGCATTTT.

The rearrangement uses TRBV6-2 or TRBV6-3 and TRBJ2-7; TRBD1 is a possible D gene (5 bases). This CDR3 is 15 amino acids long. Looked up from germline, CDR1 is MNHEY and CDR2 is SVGEGT. Trimming took 6 bases from V and 2 from J, leaving 17 bases between them. CDR3 sequence (DNA): TGTGCCAGCAGCTTGGTCTTCGTGGGGCCCTACGAGCAGTACGTC. Encoded protein: CASSLVFVGPYEQYV.